This is a list of T cell receptor beta chains from one sample in a study of T cells expressing NK-cell markers. TCRdb processed the 5' RACE reads again and assigns one entry to each CDR3 protein, with no DNA. This table holds 300,000 to 500,000 distinct CDR3 sequences. Sequencing was done on a sample of blood T cells: a sorted CD56 or NKG2C T cell subset, CD4+ or CD8+ T cells, or bulk PBMC T cells (not recorded which). Receptors originate from a woman aged 50 to 65 in good health. Each CDR3 is given with its conserved first and last residue.

J,V,CDR3
TRBJ2-5,TRBV5-4,CASRIAGGVETQYF
TRBJ2-6,TRBV5-1,CASSLTGGTSSGANVLTF
TRBJ2-2,TRBV24-1,CATSIGRELFF
TRBJ2-1,TRBV20-1,CSARDLAGSYNEQFF
TRBJ2-1,TRBV5-1,CASSLTSGSSYNEQFF
TRBJ1-5,TRBV2,CAGTGGAGQPQHF
TRBJ1-1,TRBV20-1,CSARRGRGLAFF
TRBJ2-5,TRBV5-1,CASSLRLAGGRETQYF
TRBJ2-5,TRBV12-3/TRBV12-4,CASSFRGEVETQYF
TRBJ1-3,TRBV4-1,CASSQDSGNLGNTIYF
TRBJ2-5,TRBV12-3/TRBV12-4,CASCRDRGITGTQYF
TRBJ2-2,TRBV5-1,CASSPVGRPNTGELFF
TRBJ2-2,TRBV3-1,CASSYGQGIGELFF
TRBJ2-1,TRBV7-9,CASSHTGTSGRFEQFF
TRBJ1-1,TRBV5-1,CASSLGPNEAFF
TRBJ1-4,TRBV29-1,CSARTGPNEKLFF
TRBJ1-4,TRBV19,CASSLGTTNEKLFF
TRBJ2-7,TRBV12-3/TRBV12-4,CASSGVSSYEQYF
TRBJ2-5,TRBV2,CASSDQPTGRAETQYF
TRBJ2-3,TRBV4-1,CASSQVAGVSDTQYF
TRBJ1-1,TRBV5-1,CASSLGPGQPEAFF
TRBJ1-4,TRBV12-3/TRBV12-4,CASSPGQPGGEKLFF
TRBJ2-1,TRBV27,CASSLVSAHNEQFF
TRBJ2-3,TRBV19,CASSNTRADTQYF
TRBJ2-5,TRBV24-1,CATSDRTGVRETQYF
TRBJ2-3,TRBV7-9,CATTGGTDTQYF
TRBJ2-4,TRBV3-1,CASSQGRSSGNIQYF
TRBJ2-7,TRBV12-3/TRBV12-4,CASSAAGGYEQYF
TRBJ2-1,TRBV5-1,CASSLDSTDNEQFF
TRBJ2-5,TRBV28,CASSGGSPQQGETQYF
TRBJ2-5,TRBV7-8,CASSSTRTGRVVETQYF
TRBJ2-6,TRBV4-1,CASSQGGFYSGANVLTF
TRBJ2-7,TRBV5-6,CASSRVGLAGFEQYF
TRBJ1-4,TRBV20-1,CSAIQEEEKLFF
TRBJ2-7,TRBV27,CASSLSQGRYEQYF
TRBJ2-7,TRBV20-1,CSARDPYSRKYF
TRBJ2-1,TRBV27,CASSEPGINNEQFF
TRBJ2-2,TRBV29-1,CSVVVLTGELFF
TRBJ1-1,TRBV7-9,CASSPPGEMNTEAFF
TRBJ2-3,TRBV27,CASYSETDTQYF
TRBJ1-1,TRBV12-3/TRBV12-4,CASTRDRVDSRGWNTEAFF
TRBJ2-5,TRBV11-3,CASLPGQGGETQYF
TRBJ2-5,TRBV6-1,CASSALPTSGQETQYF